This TCR beta chain is drawn from a study of blood T cell repertoires in COVID-19. About the study: Whether acute or convalescent, the COVID-19 samples came from the United States, Italy and Spain. PBMCs, B-cell-depleted T cells, or T cells provided the cDNA or gDNA that made up the material.

The CDR3 is made up of 17 amino acids. V was clipped by 1 base and J by 2 bases; unmatched bases: 10. CDR1 and CDR2 from the germline V gene are LGHDT and YNNKEL (reference sequence). Data came from immunoSEQ multiplex PCR; TCRdb stores just in-frame clones and leaves some out. This table has about 62,000 clones, around 90% appearing once. The sequenced sample consisted of peripheral blood. The clonotype was recovered from a man between 65 and 85 years old with acute or convalescent COVID-19. The chain employs TRBV3-1 (or the pseudogene TRBV3-2) and TRBJ2-7, with 8 positions matching TRBD1. CDR3 sequence: CASSQGVPGQVTYEQYF. The CDR3 DNA is TGTGCCAGCAGCCAAGGGGTCCCGGGACAGGTAACCTACGAGCAGTACTTC.